This T cell receptor (beta chain) was captured in a study of neurological immune-mediated disorders. It was from 2 million PBMCs stored at -80 C that the unsorted libraries were obtained. Synthesis of cDNA used 5'RACE (with 10-nucleotide random UMIs). One entry per CDR3 protein, called by TCRdb with MiXCR from the 5' RACE reads. The sample gives under 50,000 distinct CDR3 sequences, about 25% of which show up once; approximately 23% is in the top ten. The receptor was derived from an older woman in good health. The sequenced material came from PBMCs.

CDR3 DNA: TGTGCCAGCAGTTACATGGGGGGCTCTGGAAACACCATATATTTT. Encoded protein: CASSYMGGSGNTIYF. The gene calls are TRBV6-6 and TRBJ1-3; tentatively, D is TRBD1 (5 bases). From germline, CDR1 is MNHNY and CDR2 SVGAGI (reference sequence). The V end lost 2 bases, the J end lost 0 bases, and 8 bases lay between the germline ends. This CDR3 comprises 15 residues.